This T cell receptor beta chain was identified during a study of CD8 T cells in ankylosing spondylitis. Study observations and caveats: Reports say disease-linked clones showed up significantly more in matched ankylosing spondylitis synovial fluid. Under 10 highly homologous variants formed a TCR beta motif that appeared characteristic of ankylosing spondylitis blood. Earlier literature documents some of the motif variants in reactive arthritis synovial fluid and blood.

This clonotype was counted at least ten times. Its antigen is currently unknown. Each CDR3 protein is one row after TCRdb ran MiXCR on the 5' RACE reads. The sample contains roughly 68,000 distinct CDR3 sequences, more than 5.5% of which appear only once. This CDR3 is built from 13 residues. V trimming: 6 bases; J trimming: 5 bases; junction bases outside the gene matches: 9. The germline V gene encodes CDR1 DFQATT and CDR2 SNEGSKA (reference sequence). The chain is built from TRBV20-1 and TRBJ2-5, with 7 nucleotides matching TRBD2. The clonotype comes from a male donor with ankylosing spondylitis. The sample taken for sequencing was synovial fluid, either unsorted or a sorted T cell fraction (not recorded which). CDR3 in amino acids: CSAGGRAGETQYF. CDR3 bases: TGCAGTGCAGGAGGGAGGGCCGGGGAGACCCAGTACTTC.